The 8 T cell receptor beta chains in this list originate from one sample, sequenced in a study of blood T cell repertoires in COVID-19. The method was immunoSEQ multiplex PCR; TCRdb's version includes in-frame clones alone and lacks a portion of them. The sample gives hundreds of thousands of clones, 85% to 90% of which show up once; around 4.4% is in the top ten. Sequenced sample: PBMCs or T cells enriched from blood (not recorded which). Receptors were obtained from a woman between 18 and 30 years old with acute COVID-19.

The chain carries TRBV5-1 and TRBJ2-7; the match to TRBD2 covers 13 bases. Trimming removed 4 bases from V and 3 bases from J; junction bases left unmatched: 4. This CDR3 contains 15 residues. Germline lookup yields CDR1 SGHRS and CDR2 YFSETQ. CDR3 DNA sequence: TGCGCCAGCAGCATCCGGACTAGCGGGAGCTACGAGCAGTACTTC. This sequence encodes CASSIRTSGSYEQYF.

The V and J genes are TRBV2 and TRBJ2-3; a weak D match, TRBD2 (5 bases). V was pared by 4 bases and J by 4 bases, with 15 bases between. CDR3 length equals 15 residues. Germline loops: CDR1 SNHLY, CDR2 FYNNEI. The CDR3 loop reads CASSVRATRPDTQYF. CDR3 coding DNA: TGTGCCAGCAGTGTGCGGGCGACCCGCCCAGATACGCAGTATTTT. Based on the CDR3 plus reference TRBV2 and TRBJ2-3, the full variable domain is EPEVTQTPSHQVTQMGQEVILRCVPISNHLYFYWYRQILGQKVEFLVSFYNNEISEKSEIFDDQFSVERPDGSNFTLKIRSTKLEDSAMYFCASSVRATRPDTQYFGPGTRLTVL.

CDR3 in DNA: TGTGCCAGCAGTTCGCAGGGGGCTCGCGGCTACACCTTC. This sequence encodes CASSSQGARGYTF. The chain uses TRBV5-8 and TRBJ1-2; 8 nucleotides agree with TRBD1. Trimming cost V 5 bases and J 8 bases; bases outside gene matches: 8. The CDR3 loop spans 13 amino acids. Germline V gene sequence: CDR1 SGHTS, CDR2 YDEGEE.

The chain recombines TRBV20-1 with TRBJ2-3; D not resolved. CDR3 length equals 14 residues. The V end was cut by 3 bases, the J end by 3 bases, with 13 bases between. CDR1 and CDR2 (germline): DFQATT, SNEGSKA (reference sequence). CDR3 in amino acids: CSASFVEFTDTQYF. CDR3 DNA sequence: TGCAGTGCTAGTTTTGTGGAGTTTACAGATACGCAGTATTTT.

The V and J genes are TRBV27 and TRBJ2-7; 8 bases match TRBD2. Unmatched junction bases numbered 9, after V lost 6 bases and J lost 2 bases. Germline assignment: CDR1 MNHEY and CDR2 SMNVEV (reference sequence). The length of the CDR3 is 15 residues. The CDR3 DNA reads TGTGCCAGCAGAAGAACCGGGACTAGTACCTACGAGCAGTACTTC. It codes for CASRRTGTSTYEQYF.

The chain links TRBV24-1 to TRBJ2-2, with D possibly being TRBD2 (6 bases). V was clipped by 1 base and J by 2 bases, with 13 bases between them. CDR3 size: 17 residues. Germline V lookup: CDR1 KGHDR, CDR2 SFDVKD. For the CDR3, the DNA is TGTGCCACCAGTGATTTTCCCTCGGGACTCAACACCGGGGAGCTGTTTTTT. Its translation: CATSDFPSGLNTGELFF.

The genes are TRBV19 and TRBJ1-5; possibly TRBD1 for D (6 bases). The germline V gene encodes CDR1 LNHDA and CDR2 SQIVND (reference sequence). The CDR3 is made up of 13 amino acids. Trimming left V 6 bases short and J 3 bases short, with 9 bases between. CDR3 amino acids: CASSVGANQPQHF. The CDR3 nucleotides are TGTGCCAGTAGCGTGGGGGCCAATCAGCCCCAGCATTTT.

V and J are TRBV7-3 and TRBJ2-1; D is possibly TRBD2 (6 bases). Germline CDR1 and CDR2: SGHTA and FQGTGA. The CDR3 covers 16 residues. V was clipped by 1 base and J by 4 bases, with 14 bases between them. The CDR3 DNA reads as TGTGCCAGCAGCTTAATCGGTAGCGGCAATTACAATGAGCAGTTCTTC. Translating it yields CASSLIGSGNYNEQFF.